Following are 11 T cell receptor beta chains from one sample sequenced in a study of Graves' ophthalmopathy and Graves' hyperthyroidism. From RNA, the CDR3 regions of TCR beta chains were amplified and sequenced. HTBI-primed first-round RT-PCR preceded second-round multiplex PCR. TCRdb re-called the multiplex PCR reads through MiXCR, storing one row per CDR3 protein. The table shows roughly 1.1 million distinct CDR3 sequences, with 35% to 40% occurring only once. The sequencing input was peripheral blood or thyroid tissue (not recorded which). These receptors came from an adult man with Graves' hyperthyroidism.

In this sample, this clonotype turned up many times. This chain uses TRBV10-3 with TRBJ1-1, with D tentatively TRBD1 (5 bases). The CDR3 spans 14 residues. The ends were cut back, 10 bases at V and 3 bases at J, with 18 bases in the middle. Looked up from germline, CDR1 is ENHRY and CDR2 is SYGVKD. CDR3 coding DNA: TGTGCCAGCCTGTTTGCCGGGGCGGACACTGAAGCTTTCTTT. This gives the protein CASLFAGADTEAFF.

About this clonotype: A much larger clone differs from this one at a single base, so this may be a read error. In DNA form, the CDR3 reads TGTGCCAGCAGTGCCCCTCTATCTGAGGGTGAGACCCAGTACTTC. Translating gives CASSAPLSEGETQYF. The chain combines TRBV7-9 with TRBJ2-5; D possibly corresponds to TRBD2 (5 bases). From germline, CDR1 is SEHNR and CDR2 FQNEAQ (reference sequence). This CDR3 is 15 amino acids long. The V gene lost 6 bases and the J gene lost 5 bases, with 19 bases spanning the gap.

The chain couples TRBV6-2 or TRBV6-3 to TRBJ1-2; 7 bases are shared with TRBD1. The CDR3 is 13 residues long. Germline V gives CDR1 MNHEY, CDR2 SVGEGT. The V gene end was trimmed by 10 bases and the J gene end by 4 bases; junction bases not matched to a gene: 9. CDR3 sequence reads: CATEDRLFYGYTF. DNA of the CDR3: TGTGCCACCGAGGACAGGCTTTTCTATGGCTACACCTTC.

The sample holds many counts of this clonotype. V is TRBV7-2 and J is TRBJ1-2; the match to TRBD1 covers 7 bases. Germline-derived CDR1 and CDR2 are SGHTA and FQGNSA. Germline trimming cut 5 bases from V and 2 bases from J; bases unmatched to any gene: 8. CDR3 length equals 15 residues. The chain's CDR3 is CASSKAAGQNYGYTF. The CDR3 DNA sequence: TGTGCCAGCAGCAAAGCCGCGGGACAGAACTATGGCTACACCTTC.

This clonotype was picked up many times. The chain combines TRBV5-6 with TRBJ2-7, with D tentatively TRBD1 (7 bases). Germline lookup yields CDR1 SGHDT and CDR2 YYEEEE. This CDR3 region has 14 residues. V lost 0 bases, J lost 6 bases, and 13 bases lay in between. The CDR3 region is CASSLGDREVEQYF. In DNA, the CDR3 is TGTGCCAGCAGCTTGGGAGACAGGGAGGTCGAGCAGTACTTC. Supplemented by reference TRBV5-6 and TRBJ2-7, the full variable domain reads DAGVTQSPTHLIKTRGQQVTLRCSPKSGHDTVSWYQQALGQGPQFIFQYYEEEERQRGNFPDRFSGHQFPNYSSELNVNALLLGDSALYLCASSLGDREVEQYFGPGTRLTVT.

This clonotype has a count of ten or more. V gene TRBV5-1 combines with J gene TRBJ2-7; either TRBD1 or TRBD2 may fit D (6 bases each). From germline, CDR1 is SGHRS and CDR2 YFSETQ. Trimming stripped 4 bases from V and 0 bases from J, with 14 bases between. The CDR3 covers 15 residues. CDR3 region: CASSPQGLSSYEQYF. In DNA form, the CDR3 reads TGCGCCAGCAGCCCACAGGGACTGAGCTCCTACGAGCAGTACTTC.

This clonotype was found many times. This sequence joins TRBV2 and TRBJ2-5; D may correspond to TRBD1 or TRBD2 (5 bases each). V dropped 6 bases and J dropped 5 bases, with 19 bases sitting between them. CDR1 SNHLY and CDR2 FYNNEI come from the germline V gene. The CDR3 loop spans 15 amino acids. In DNA form, the CDR3 reads TGTGCCAGCAGGAGGGAGTGGGGCCCGGGGGAGACCCAGTACTTC. Translated: CASRREWGPGETQYF.

J is TRBJ2-1 and V is TRBV25-1; possibly TRBD2 for D (6 bases). CDR3 length: 12 residues. The germline V and J ends were trimmed by 6 bases and 7 bases, with 10 bases remaining between them. Germline CDR1 is MGHDK and CDR2 is SYGVNS. CDR3 DNA: TGTGCCAGCAGCTACGGGGGAAATGAGCAGTTCTTC. This codes for CASSYGGNEQFF. The full variable domain, completed using reference TRBV25-1 and TRBJ2-1, is EADIYQTPRYLVIGTGKKITLECSQTMGHDKMYWYQQDPGMELHLIHYSYGVNSTEKGDLSSESTVSRIRTEHFPLTLESARPSHTSQYLCASSYGGNEQFFGPGTRLTVL.

Details on this clonotype: Since a much larger clone is just one base distant, this may be a read error. The genes are TRBV5-1 and TRBJ2-7; tentative D call: TRBD1 (5 bases). Trimming removed 4 bases at V and 1 base at J, with 15 bases between. Germline-derived CDR1 and CDR2 are SGHRS and YFSETQ. This CDR3 has 15 residues. CDR3 DNA: TGCGCCAGCAGCCTAGACCGAGCAGGGTCCTACGAGCAGTACTTC. Its translation: CASSLDRAGSYEQYF.

This clonotype has ten or more counts. The chain has TRBV19 and TRBJ1-6; D uncertain. The CDR3 has 12 residues. Trimming shortened V by 3 bases and J by 9 bases, and 6 bases separated the two germline ends. The germline gives CDR1 LNHDA, CDR2 SQIVND (reference sequence). The CDR3, as DNA: TGTGCCAGTAGTATTGAGTTTTCACCCCTCCACTTT. It is translated as CASSIEFSPLHF.

The chain has TRBV5-1 and TRBJ2-5, with D possibly TRBD1 on 6 matching bases. Germline values: CDR1 SGHRS, CDR2 YFSETQ. The V and J ends lost 1 base and 3 bases respectively, with 13 bases between them. The CDR3 is made up of 15 amino acids. DNA for the CDR3: TGCGCCAGCAGCTTGTTTCAGGGGACGAAAGAGACCCAGTACTTC. As protein: CASSLFQGTKETQYF.